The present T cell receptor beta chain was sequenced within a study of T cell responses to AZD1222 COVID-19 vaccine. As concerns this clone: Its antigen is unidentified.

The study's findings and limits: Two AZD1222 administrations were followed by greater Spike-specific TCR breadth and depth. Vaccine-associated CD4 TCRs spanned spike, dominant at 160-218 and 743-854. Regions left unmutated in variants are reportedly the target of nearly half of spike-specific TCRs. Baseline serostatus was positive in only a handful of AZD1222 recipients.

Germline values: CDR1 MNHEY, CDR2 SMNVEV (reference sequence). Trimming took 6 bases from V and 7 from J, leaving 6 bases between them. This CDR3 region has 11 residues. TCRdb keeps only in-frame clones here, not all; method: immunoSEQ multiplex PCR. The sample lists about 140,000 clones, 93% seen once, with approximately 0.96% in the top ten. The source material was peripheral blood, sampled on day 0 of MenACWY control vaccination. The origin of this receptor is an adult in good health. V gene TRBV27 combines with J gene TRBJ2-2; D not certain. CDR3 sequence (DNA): TGTGCCAGCAGCCCCAACGGGGAGCTGTTTTTT. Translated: CASSPNGELFF.